This is a list of T cell receptor beta chains from one sample in a study of graft-versus-host responses after intestinal transplantation. Sequencing was performed with immunoSEQ multiplex PCR; in TCRdb, only in-frame clones are kept and a portion is missing. This table has about 98,000 clones, more than 75% appearing once. Sequencing was performed on PBMCs, taken 255 days after intestinal transplant. The receptors were sampled from a human patient who received an intestinal transplant, so some T cells may come from the graft donor. The CDR3 runs from the conserved cysteine through the conserved F or W. D genes are given only for firm matches. Clone size, where shown, is once, few, many, or a class for clones that have expanded.

abundance	v_gene	d_gene	j_gene	CDR3aa	CDR3nt
-	TRBV4-1	TRBD2	TRBJ2-1	CASSPYPGTSGEYNEQFF	TGCGCCAGCAGCCCATACCCCGGGACTAGCGGGGAGTACAATGAGCAGTTCTTC
-	TRBV6-4	TRBD2	TRBJ2-3	CASSTGTSGGTDTQYF	TGTGCCAGCAGCACCGGGACTAGCGGGGGGACGGATACGCAGTATTTT
-	TRBV5-1	TRBD1	TRBJ2-5	CASSAGTGEETQYF	TGCGCCAGCAGCGCTGGGACAGGGGAAGAGACCCAGTACTTC
-	TRBV9	TRBD2	TRBJ2-3	CASSVGGRGGTDTQYF	TGTGCCAGCAGCGTAGGAGGGCGGGGGGGCACAGATACGCAGTATTTT
once	TRBV7-6	TRBD2	TRBJ2-1	CASSLLIAGGLSHEQFF	TGTGCCAGCAGCTTGCTTATAGCGGGAGGCCTCTCCCATGAGCAGTTCTTC
-	TRBV28	TRBD1	TRBJ2-5	CASRYRWTGGYGETQYF	TGTGCCAGCAGATACCGTTGGACAGGGGGCTATGGGGAGACCCAGTACTTC
few	TRBV19	-	TRBJ2-2	CASSIGSTGELFF	TGTGCCAGTAGTATCGGTTCCACCGGGGAGCTGTTTTTT
once	TRBV4-1	-	TRBJ1-6	CASTNRVGSYNSPLHF	TGCGCCAGCACAAACAGGGTGGGCTCCTATAATTCACCCCTCCACTTT
-	TRBV19	TRBD1	TRBJ1-6	CASSQDRGISPLHF	TGTGCCAGTAGTCAGGACAGGGGCATTTCACCCCTCCACTTT
-	TRBV5-1	-	TRBJ2-4	CASSLASGVGIQYF	TGCGCCAGCAGCTTGGCCTCCGGGGTGGGCATTCAGTACTTC
-	TRBV7-9	-	TRBJ2-7	CASSLTLGVDEQYF	TGTGCCAGCAGCCTAACGTTGGGGGTCGACGAGCAGTACTTC
-	TRBV9	-	TRBJ1-6	CASSMDYSPLHF	TGTGCCAGCAGCATGGATTATTCACCCCTCCACTTT
-	TRBV27	-	TRBJ1-6	CASSLRTRDNSPLHF	TGTGCCAGCAGTTTAAGGACACGCGATAATTCACCCCTCCACTTT
-	TRBV21-1	-	TRBJ2-3	CASSMPTRQRGTDTQYF	TGTGCCAGCAGCATGCCGACGAGACAAAGGGGCACAGATACGCAGTATTTT
-	TRBV9	-	TRBJ1-6	CASSERDSGSPLHF	TGTGCCAGCAGCGAAAGGGACTCCGGGTCACCCCTCCACTTT
-	TRBV5-1	TRBD1	TRBJ1-6	CASSLAQGTADSPLHF	TGCGCCAGCAGCTTGGCGCAGGGGACAGCGGATTCACCCCTCCACTTT
-	TRBV19	-	TRBJ1-4	CASRLGGIDEKLFF	TGTGCCAGCCGTCTAGGGGGAATTGATGAAAAACTGTTTTTT
-	TRBV2	TRBD1	TRBJ1-5	CASTSGTGNQPQHF	TGTGCCAGCACTAGCGGGACAGGGAATCAGCCCCAGCATTTT
-	TRBV12-5	TRBD1	TRBJ1-2	CASGPDRVKGYTF	TGTGCTAGTGGCCCGGACAGGGTGAAAGGCTACACCTTC
-	TRBV15	TRBD2	TRBJ2-3	CATSRGGTSGGRTTDTQYF	TGTGCCACCAGCAGAGGAGGGACTAGCGGGGGCCGAACCACAGATACGCAGTATTTT
-	TRBV28	-	TRBJ1-2	CASSGIQENYGYTF	TGTGCCAGCAGTGGGATACAGGAGAACTATGGCTACACCTTC
few	TRBV7-2	-	TRBJ1-6	CASSSTPRVNYNSPLHF	TGTGCCAGCAGCTCCACCCCTCGGGTGAACTATAATTCACCCCTCCACTTT
-	TRBV5-1	TRBD2	TRBJ2-7	CASSFGTTPYEQYF	TGCGCCAGCAGCTTTGGGACTACTCCCTACGAGCAGTACTTC
few	TRBV5-6	-	TRBJ1-6	CASSRMARPPLHF	TGTGCCAGCAGCCGCATGGCCCGGCCACCCCTCCACTTT
-	TRBV6-5	-	TRBJ1-6	CASNPGSVNSPLHF	TGTGCCAGCAACCCCGGGTCGGTTAATTCACCCCTCCACTTT
-	TRBV30	-	TRBJ2-3	CAWSQSTDTQYF	TGTGCCTGGAGTCAGAGCACAGATACGCAGTATTTT
-	TRBV5-4	-	TRBJ1-1	CASSLGGNEAFF	TGTGCCAGCAGCTTGGGCGGCAACGAAGCTTTCTTT
-	TRBV6-5	TRBD2	TRBJ2-5	CASSLLAGGQETQYF	TGTGCCAGCAGCCTACTAGCGGGGGGGCAAGAGACCCAGTACTTC
-	TRBV11-3	TRBD1	TRBJ2-2	CASSPGGIGELFF	TGTGCCAGCAGCCCAGGGGGAATCGGGGAGCTGTTTTTT
-	TRBV14	-	TRBJ1-2	CASSQEPVRGVWTYGYTF	TGTGCCAGCAGCCAAGAACCAGTACGGGGTGTATGGACCTATGGCTACACCTTC
-	TRBV27	-	TRBJ2-7	CASSFRGSYEQYF	TGTGCCAGCAGTTTCCGCGGAAGCTACGAGCAGTACTTC
-	TRBV6-1	TRBD2	TRBJ2-7	CASTTGGGSYEQYF	TGTGCCAGCACTACGGGAGGAGGGTCCTACGAGCAGTACTTC
-	TRBV7-6	-	TRBJ1-4	CASSPGGAGEKLFF	TGTGCCAGCAGCCCGGGCGGTGCGGGTGAAAAACTGTTTTTT
-	TRBV5-6	TRBD2	TRBJ2-4	CASSFQGGKNIQYF	TGTGCCAGCAGCTTTCAGGGAGGGAAAAACATTCAGTACTTC
-	TRBV27	-	TRBJ2-7	CASSLRQARYEQYF	TGTGCCAGCAGTTTAAGGCAGGCCCGCTACGAGCAGTACTTC
-	TRBV4-1	-	TRBJ1-4	CASSQELRPHEKLFF	TGCGCCAGCAGCCAAGAACTTCGCCCACATGAAAAACTGTTTTTT
few	TRBV28	-	TRBJ1-1	CASYQGSTEAFF	TGTGCCAGCTATCAGGGGAGTACTGAAGCTTTCTTT
-	TRBV6-6	-	TRBJ1-2	CASTRESFNYGYTF	TGTGCCAGCACCCGGGAGTCTTTTAACTATGGCTACACCTTC
few	TRBV5-6	-	TRBJ2-7	CASSLSLGGEQYF	TGTGCCAGCAGCTTAAGTCTGGGGGGCGAGCAGTACTTC
once	TRBV28	-	TRBJ2-1	CASSEGSSYNEQFF	TGTGCCAGCAGTGAGGGAAGCTCCTACAATGAGCAGTTCTTC
-	TRBV7-7	-	TRBJ1-4	CASGEYGAFNEKLFF	TGTGCTAGCGGGGAATATGGGGCATTTAATGAAAAACTGTTTTTT
once	TRBV5-4	-	TRBJ1-1	CASSSTMNTEAFF	TGTGCCAGCAGCTCGACCATGAACACTGAAGCTTTCTTT
-	TRBV6-1	-	TRBJ1-1	CASSERGVSRLMNTEAFF	TGTGCCAGCAGTGAAAGGGGGGTTTCAAGACTGATGAACACTGAAGCTTTCTTT
-	TRBV6-1	-	TRBJ1-3	CASRPISSGNTIYF	TGTGCCAGCAGACCTATTAGCTCTGGAAACACCATATATTTT
once	TRBV6-5	-	TRBJ2-7	CASSSGHSYEQYF	TGTGCCAGCAGCTCGGGACACTCCTACGAGCAGTACTTC
-	TRBV29-1	TRBD2	TRBJ2-7	CSVSMAGDLHVTYEQYF	TGCAGCGTGAGTATGGCGGGAGACCTCCATGTAACCTACGAGCAGTACTTC
-	TRBV6-1	TRBD2	TRBJ2-3	CASTRLAGGVDTQYF	TGTGCCAGCACCAGACTAGCGGGGGGCGTAGATACGCAGTATTTT
-	TRBV28	-	TRBJ1-1	CASSLFGNTEAFF	TGTGCCAGCAGTTTATTTGGGAACACTGAAGCTTTCTTT
once	TRBV6-1	-	TRBJ2-1	CASSVQSSEQFF	TGTGCCAGCAGTGTCCAATCTTCCGAGCAGTTCTTC
-	TRBV27	-	TRBJ2-7	CASSLSSYEQYF	TGTGCCAGCAGTTTGAGCTCCTACGAGCAGTACTTC
-	TRBV4-1	TRBD1	TRBJ1-2	CASRGGTGVSTF	TGCGCCAGCAGAGGGGGGACAGGGGTTTCGACCTTC
-	TRBV7-8	-	TRBJ1-2	CASGLRGRRYGYTF	TGTGCCAGCGGCCTAAGGGGGAGACGGTATGGCTACACCTTC
-	TRBV10-2	TRBD2	TRBJ2-2	CAILGASGGANTGELFF	TGCGCCATTCTTGGGGCTAGCGGGGGGGCTAACACCGGGGAGCTGTTTTTT
-	TRBV2	TRBD1	TRBJ1-4	CASTGQGVVNEKLFF	TGTGCCAGCACCGGACAGGGGGTAGTAAATGAAAAACTGTTTTTT